The entry below describes one T cell receptor beta chain. No antigen is known for it. TCRdb's copy holds only in-frame clones and misses some; the assay was immunoSEQ multiplex PCR. The sample consists of around 2,000,000 clones, 85% to 95% of them appearing once. The CDR3 has 14 amino acids. J lost 7 bases, V lost 8 bases, and 11 bases had no gene match. The V gene's germline CDR1 is SGHVS and CDR2 FNYEAQ. The data are from a study of shared clonotypes between healthy human individuals. Study-level background: Three CD4 naive, three CD4 memory, two CD8 naive and one CD8 memory plate were used per donor.

Naive CD8 cells comprised CD45RO-negative, CCR7-positively selected cells, excluding terminally differentiated effector memory CD45RA+ cells. Overall study results and limits: In a handful of donors, about 5% of naive CD4 clonotypes appeared in common. Few donors restricted represented genetic and exposure-history diversity.

The sequence was obtained from a man aged 18 to 30 in good health. The gene calls are TRBV7-6 and TRBJ2-1; 7 bases map to TRBD2. Sequenced: naive CD8+ T cells sorted from blood. CDR3 in amino acids: CASRRGREGNEQFF. CDR3 bases: TGTGCCAGCCGGCGGGGGAGGGAGGGAAATGAGCAGTTCTTC. The full variable domain, in which reference TRBV7-6 and TRBJ2-1 provide the parts outside the CDR3, is GAGVSQSPRYKVTKRGQDVALRCDPISGHVSLYWYRQALGQGPEFLTYFNYEAQQDKSGLPNDRFSAERPEGSISTLTIQRTEQRDSAMYRCASRRGREGNEQFFGPGTRLTVL.